This T cell receptor (beta chain) was identified during a study of T cell changes during pregnancy in multiple sclerosis. Germline V gene sequence: CDR1 SGHNT, CDR2 YYREEE (reference sequence). This CDR3 region has 15 residues. With 0 bases removed from V and 5 bases from J, the gap between germline ends came to 14 bases. Method: immunoSEQ multiplex PCR; TCRdb's copy keeps in-frame clones and lacks some. This table has about 77,000 clones, approximately 94% appearing once. The receptor comes from a female donor in good health, enrolled as a control in a pregnancy study. V is TRBV5-4 and J is TRBJ1-2, with D tentatively TRBD1 (6 bases). The material sequenced was peripheral blood, taken after pregnancy. CDR3 nucleotide sequence: TGTGCCAGCAGCTTGGAGGGGGGGCGCGAGTATGGCTACACCTTC. Translation gives CASSLEGGREYGYTF.